This T cell receptor (beta chain) was captured in a study of brain T cells in children with intractable seizures. A remark on this clone: A junction boundary mismatches the germline segment, possibly from a read error.

Time point: blood from clinic visit 5 months post-surgery; TSC patient then seizure free. Germline V gene lookup returns CDR1 KGHSH and CDR2 LQKENI. CDR3 length equals 15 residues. Repertoires were generated with immunoSEQ multiplex PCR, while TCRdb's copy carries only in-frame clones and drops some. The sample lists about 340,000 clones; approximately 93% were seen once. This sequence originates from a boy under two years old with tuberous sclerosis and intractable seizures. This chain connects TRBV18 to TRBJ2-1; no firm D call. The specimen was peripheral blood, collected less than 6 months after surgery. CDR3 in amino acids: CASTPFYSSYNEQFF. The CDR3 DNA is TGTGCCAGCACACCCTTCTATAGCTCCTACAATGAGCAGTTCTTC.